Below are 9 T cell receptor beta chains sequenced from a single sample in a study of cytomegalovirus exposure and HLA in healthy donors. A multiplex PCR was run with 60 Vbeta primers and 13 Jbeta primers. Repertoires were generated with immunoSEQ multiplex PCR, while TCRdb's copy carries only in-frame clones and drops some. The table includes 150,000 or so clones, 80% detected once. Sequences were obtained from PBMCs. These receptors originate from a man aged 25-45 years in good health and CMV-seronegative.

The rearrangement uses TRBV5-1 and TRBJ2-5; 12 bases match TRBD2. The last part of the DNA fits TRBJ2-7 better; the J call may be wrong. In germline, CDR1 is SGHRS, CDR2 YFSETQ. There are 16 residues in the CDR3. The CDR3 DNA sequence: TGCGCCAGCAGCTCCGGGACTAGCGGGCCCTCCTACGAGCAGTACTTC. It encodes CASSSGTSGPSYEQYF.

The CDR3 coding sequence is TGTGCCAGCAGCGAATCTAGCGGGAGTTCCTACGAGCAGTACTTC. Its protein product is CASSESSGSSYEQYF. V gene TRBV7-3 combines with J gene TRBJ2-5; 10 bases agree with TRBD2. The DNA end is a closer match to TRBJ2-7, so the J assignment may be wrong. This CDR3 has 15 amino acids. The germline gives CDR1 SGHTA, CDR2 FQGTGA.

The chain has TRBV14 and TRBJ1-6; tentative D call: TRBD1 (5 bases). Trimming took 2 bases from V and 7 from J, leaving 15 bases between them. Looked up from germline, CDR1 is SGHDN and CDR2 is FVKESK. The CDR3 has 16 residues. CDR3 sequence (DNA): TGTGCCAGCAGCCAACTGGGGGGAGAGCGAAATTCACCCCTCCACTTT. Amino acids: CASSQLGGERNSPLHF.

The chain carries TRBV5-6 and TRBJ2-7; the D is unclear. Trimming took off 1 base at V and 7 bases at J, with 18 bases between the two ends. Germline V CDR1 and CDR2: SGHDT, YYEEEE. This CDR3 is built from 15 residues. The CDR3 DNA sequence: TGTGCCAGCAGCTTGAGACTTAGCCCCTTCGGGGAGCAGTACTTC. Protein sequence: CASSLRLSPFGEQYF.

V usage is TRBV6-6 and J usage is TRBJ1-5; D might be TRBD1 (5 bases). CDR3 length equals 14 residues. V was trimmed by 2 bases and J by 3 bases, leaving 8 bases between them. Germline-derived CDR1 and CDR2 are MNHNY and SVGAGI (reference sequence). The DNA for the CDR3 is TGTGCCAGCAGTTACGGCAGGGACAATCAGCCCCAGCATTTT. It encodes CASSYGRDNQPQHF.

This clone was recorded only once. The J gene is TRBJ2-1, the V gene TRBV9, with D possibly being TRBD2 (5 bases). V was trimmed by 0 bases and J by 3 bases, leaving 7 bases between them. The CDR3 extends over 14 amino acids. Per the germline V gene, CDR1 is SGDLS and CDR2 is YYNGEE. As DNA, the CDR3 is TGTGCCAGCAGCGTAGAGGGAGACTACAATGAGCAGTTCTTC. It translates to CASSVEGDYNEQFF.

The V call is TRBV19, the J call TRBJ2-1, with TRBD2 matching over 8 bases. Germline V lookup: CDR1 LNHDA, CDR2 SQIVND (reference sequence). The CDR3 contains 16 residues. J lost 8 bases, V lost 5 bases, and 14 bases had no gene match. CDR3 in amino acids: CASSATSGLVGDEQFF. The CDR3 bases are TGTGCCAGTAGTGCCACTAGCGGCCTAGTGGGCGATGAGCAGTTCTTC. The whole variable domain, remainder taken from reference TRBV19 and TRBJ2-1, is DGGITQSPKYLFRKEGQNVTLSCEQNLNHDAMYWYRQDPGQGLRLIYYSQIVNDFQKGDIAEGYSVSREKKESFPLTVTSAQKNPTAFYLCASSATSGLVGDEQFFGPGTRLTVL.

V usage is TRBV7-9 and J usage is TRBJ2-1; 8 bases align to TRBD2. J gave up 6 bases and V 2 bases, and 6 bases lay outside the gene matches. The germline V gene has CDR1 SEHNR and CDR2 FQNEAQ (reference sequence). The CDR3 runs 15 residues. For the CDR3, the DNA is TGTGCCAGCAGCTTACAAGCGGGAGTAACCAATGAGCAGTTCTTC. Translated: CASSLQAGVTNEQFF.

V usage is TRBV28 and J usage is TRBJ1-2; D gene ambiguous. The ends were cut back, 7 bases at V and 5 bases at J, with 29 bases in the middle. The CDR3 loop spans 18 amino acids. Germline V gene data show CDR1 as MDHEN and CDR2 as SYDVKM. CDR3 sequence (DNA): TGTGCCAGCACTAGCACCACATCCATAGGGCATTGGGGATATGGCTACACCTTC. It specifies CASTSTTSIGHWGYGYTF.